These 11 T cell receptor beta chains share one sample of origin, sequenced in a study of cytomegalovirus exposure and HLA in healthy donors. Primers for the PCR totalled 60 Vbeta and 13 Jbeta. Clones were sequenced by immunoSEQ multiplex PCR, and TCRdb holds only the in-frame ones, with some missing. The table includes some 200,000 clones, just under 70% detected once. The sequenced sample consisted of PBMCs. These receptors were collected from a man aged 35-49 years in good health and CMV-seropositive.

This chain connects TRBV7-9 to TRBJ1-1; D ambiguous. Germline-derived CDR1 and CDR2 are SEHNR and FQNEAQ (reference sequence). There are 16 residues in the CDR3. V was cut by 5 bases and J by 0 bases, with 16 bases left in between. Here the CDR3 reads CASSPLSELMNTEAFF. CDR3 bases: TGTGCCAGCAGCCCGCTTTCTGAGCTGATGAACACTGAAGCTTTCTTT. The full variable domain, completed using reference TRBV7-9 and TRBJ1-1, is DTGVSQNPRHKITKRGQNVTFRCDPISEHNRLYWYRQTLGQGPEFLTYFQNEAQLEKSRLLSDRFSAERPKGSFSTLEIQRTEQGDSAMYLCASSPLSELMNTEAFFGQGTRLTVV.

The chain is built from TRBV19 and TRBJ2-1; 11 nucleotides line up with TRBD1. CDR1 is LNHDA, CDR2 SQIVND, per germline (reference sequence). V lost 6 bases and J lost 4; bases outside the gene matches: 11. The CDR3 has 17 amino acids. This chain's CDR3 is CASSPGTGTGGYNEQFF. In DNA form, the CDR3 reads TGTGCCAGTAGCCCAGGGACCGGGACAGGGGGTTACAATGAGCAGTTCTTC. The whole variable domain, remainder taken from reference TRBV19 and TRBJ2-1, is DGGITQSPKYLFRKEGQNVTLSCEQNLNHDAMYWYRQDPGQGLRLIYYSQIVNDFQKGDIAEGYSVSREKKESFPLTVTSAQKNPTAFYLCASSPGTGTGGYNEQFFGPGTRLTVL.

The chain is built from TRBV5-4 and TRBJ2-7; 13 bases agree with TRBD2. The junction had 6 bases not matched to a gene; V was cut back by 4 bases and J by 2 bases. CDR3 length equals 16 residues. Germline lookup yields CDR1 SGHNT and CDR2 YYREEE (reference sequence). The CDR3 reads CASSQGLAGRPYEQYF. The CDR3 bases are TGTGCCAGCAGCCAGGGACTAGCGGGGAGACCCTACGAGCAGTACTTC.

In this sample, this clone turned up a few times. This chain connects TRBV10-3 to TRBJ1-1, with 8 bases fitting TRBD1. The CDR3 is made up of 13 amino acids. CDR1 ENHRY and CDR2 SYGVKD come from the germline V gene. Trimming removed 5 bases from V and 1 base from J; junction bases left unmatched: 0. Here the CDR3 reads CAISTGGNTEAFF. CDR3 bases: TGTGCCATCAGTACAGGGGGGAACACTGAAGCTTTCTTT.

This sequence joins TRBV29-1 and TRBJ1-2; D might be TRBD1 (6 bases). The CDR3 contains 12 residues. Trimming removed 3 bases at V and 3 bases at J, with 8 bases between. CDR1 and CDR2 (germline): SQVTM, ANQGSEA. The CDR3 protein is CSVEDRDYGYTF. DNA for the CDR3: TGCAGCGTTGAGGACAGAGACTATGGCTACACCTTC.

This chain links TRBV7-2 with TRBJ1-4; 11 bases match TRBD1. In germline, CDR1 is SGHTA, CDR2 FQGNSA. V shed 4 bases and J 8 bases; nucleotides not matched to a gene: 9. The CDR3 runs 16 residues. The CDR3 DNA reads TGTGCCAGCAGCTCACGGGACAGGGGGATTGGGGAAAAACTGTTTTTT. Residues: CASSSRDRGIGEKLFF.

This clone was recorded a few times. The chain carries TRBV28 and TRBJ2-2; 10 bases agree with TRBD1. V lost 2 bases and J lost 0; bases outside the gene matches: 12. The CDR3 is 20 amino acids. CDR1 and CDR2 from the germline V gene are MDHEN and SYDVKM. CDR3 protein: CASSLQPGQGWGTNTGELFF. CDR3 DNA: TGTGCCAGCAGTTTACAGCCGGGACAGGGGTGGGGGACGAACACCGGGGAGCTGTTTTTT.

This chain uses TRBV11-2 with TRBJ2-7; the match to TRBD2 covers 12 bases. V dropped 5 bases and J dropped 6; count of bases not matched to a gene: 5. CDR1 and CDR2 (germline): SGHAT, FQNNGV. The length of the CDR3 is 14 residues. The CDR3 DNA reads TGTGCCAGCAGCAAGACTAGCGGGGGACCCGAGCAGTACTTC. Protein: CASSKTSGGPEQYF.

A few counts support this clone. The chain recombines TRBV6-5 with TRBJ1-1, with D unclear. The CDR3 contains 13 residues. V lost 2 bases and J lost 7, with 11 bases in between. Looked up from germline, CDR1 is MNHEY and CDR2 is SVGAGI. The CDR3 loop reads CASSYDPTIEAFF. Here the CDR3 DNA reads TGTGCCAGCAGTTACGACCCCACTATTGAAGCTTTCTTT.

This chain connects TRBV9 to TRBJ2-3, with 7 bases aligning to TRBD2. The germline V gene encodes CDR1 SGDLS and CDR2 YYNGEE. CDR3 length: 16 amino acids. Trimming took 0 bases from V and 5 from J; bases not matched to a gene: 9. CDR3 bases: TGTGCCAGCAGCGTAGTCGGGGGGTCCTTAGGAGATACGCAGTATTTT. This sequence encodes CASSVVGGSLGDTQYF.

This clone appeared a few times. V gene TRBV7-2 combines with J gene TRBJ2-2; weak D call: TRBD1 (6 bases). Per germline, CDR1 SGHTA and CDR2 FQGNSA. The CDR3 consists of 13 residues. V was clipped by 4 bases and J by 4 bases, with 7 bases between them. In DNA, the CDR3 is TGTGCCAGCAGCTCGACAGGCACCGGGGAGCTGTTTTTT. It translates to CASSSTGTGELFF.